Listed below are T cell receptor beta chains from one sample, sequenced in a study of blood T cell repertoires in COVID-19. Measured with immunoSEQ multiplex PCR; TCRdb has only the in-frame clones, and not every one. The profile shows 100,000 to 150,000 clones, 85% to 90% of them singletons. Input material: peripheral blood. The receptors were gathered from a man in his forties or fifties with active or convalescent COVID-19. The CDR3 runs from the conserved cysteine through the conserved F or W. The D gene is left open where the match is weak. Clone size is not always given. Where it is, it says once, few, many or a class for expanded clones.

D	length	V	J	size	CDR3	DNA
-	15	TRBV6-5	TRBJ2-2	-	CASNPSRTNTGELFF	TGTGCCAGCAACCCCAGCAGGACGAACACCGGGGAGCTGTTTTTT
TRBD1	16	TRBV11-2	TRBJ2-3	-	CASSLIATGGSDTQYF	TGTGCCAGCAGCTTGATTGCGACAGGGGGCTCAGATACGCAGTATTTT
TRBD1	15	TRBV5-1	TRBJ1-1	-	CASSRDRGLNTEAFF	TGCGCCAGCAGCAGAGACAGGGGGCTGAACACTGAAGCTTTCTTT
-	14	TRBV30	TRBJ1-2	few	CAWSLTGSNYGYTF	TGTGCCTGGTCCCTCACAGGGAGTAACTATGGCTACACCTTC
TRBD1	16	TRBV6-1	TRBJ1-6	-	CASSQGQATNNSPLHF	TGTGCCAGCAGTCAAGGACAGGCCACCAATAATTCACCCCTCCACTTT
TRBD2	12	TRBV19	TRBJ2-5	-	CASSGGAETQYF	TGTGCCAGTAGCGGGGGGGCAGAGACCCAGTACTTC
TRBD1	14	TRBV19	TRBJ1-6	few	CASSRTGGNSPLHF	TGTGCCAGTAGTAGGACAGGGGGCAATTCACCCCTCCACTTT
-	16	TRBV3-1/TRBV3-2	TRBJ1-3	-	CASSTHDRVSGNTIYF	TGTGCCAGCAGTACACACGACAGAGTCTCTGGAAACACCATATATTTT
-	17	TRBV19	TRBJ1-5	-	CASRDKSTGSRNQPQHF	TGTGCCAGTAGGGACAAATCGACAGGTTCGAGAAATCAGCCCCAGCATTTT
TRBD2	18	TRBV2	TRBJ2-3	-	CASSKARLAGGPRDTQYF	TGTGCCAGCAGTAAAGCCAGACTAGCGGGAGGGCCTCGGGATACGCAGTATTTT
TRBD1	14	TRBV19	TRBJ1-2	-	CASSSPGQGKVYTF	TGTGCCAGTAGTTCTCCGGGACAGGGTAAAGTCTACACCTTC
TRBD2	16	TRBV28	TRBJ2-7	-	CASSPMGGRVPYEQYF	TGTGCCAGCAGCCCGATGGGCGGGAGGGTACCCTACGAGCAGTACTTC
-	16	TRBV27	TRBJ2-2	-	CASSFGQRGGYGELFF	TGTGCCAGCAGTTTCGGGCAGAGGGGGGGATACGGGGAGCTGTTTTTT
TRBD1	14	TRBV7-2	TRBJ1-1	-	CASSYRGRGTEAFF	TGTGCCAGCAGCTACAGGGGGCGCGGGACTGAAGCTTTCTTT
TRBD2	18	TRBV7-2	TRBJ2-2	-	CASSLDVRASGVVGELFF	TGTGCCAGCAGCTTAGATGTGCGGGCTAGCGGGGTTGTTGGGGAGCTGTTTTTT
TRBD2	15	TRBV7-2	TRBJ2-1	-	CASSSIAGVNNEQFF	TGTGCCAGCAGCTCCATAGCGGGGGTTAACAATGAGCAGTTCTTC
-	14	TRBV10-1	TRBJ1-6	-	CASSFRGDNSPLHF	TGCGCCAGCAGCTTCAGGGGTGATAATTCACCCCTCCACTTT
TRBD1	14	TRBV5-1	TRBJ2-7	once	CASSSPGQNYEQYF	TGCGCCAGCAGCTCCCCGGGACAGAACTACGAGCAGTACTTC
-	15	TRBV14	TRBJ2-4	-	CASSQPGNPKNIQYF	TGTGCCAGCAGCCAACCAGGGAATCCCAAAAACATTCAGTACTTC
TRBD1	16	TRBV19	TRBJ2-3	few	CASSIRRDSSTDTQYF	TGTGCCAGTAGTATCCGAAGGGACAGCAGCACAGATACGCAGTATTTT
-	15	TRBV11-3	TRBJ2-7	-	CASSLDPGHSYEQYF	TGTGCCAGCAGCTTAGATCCAGGCCACTCCTACGAGCAGTACTTC
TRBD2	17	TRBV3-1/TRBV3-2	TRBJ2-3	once	CASSHGTSGGNTDTQYF	TGTGCCAGCAGCCACGGGACTAGCGGGGGGAACACAGATACGCAGTATTTT
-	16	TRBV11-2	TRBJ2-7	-	CASSLLVSVVSYEQYF	TGTGCCAGCAGCTTACTAGTGTCGGTAGTTTCATACGAGCAGTACTTC
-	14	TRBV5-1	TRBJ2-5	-	CASSRRQGTETQYF	TGCGCCAGCAGCCGCAGACAAGGTACGGAGACCCAGTACTTC
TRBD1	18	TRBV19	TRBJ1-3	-	CASSSTGTGGYSGNTIYF	TGTGCCAGTAGTAGTACCGGGACAGGGGGCTATTCTGGAAACACCATATATTTT
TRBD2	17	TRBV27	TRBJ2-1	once	CASSSPSVAGSSSQQFF	TGTGCCAGCAGTTCCCCGTCGGTAGCGGGATCTAGTTCTCAGCAGTTCTTC